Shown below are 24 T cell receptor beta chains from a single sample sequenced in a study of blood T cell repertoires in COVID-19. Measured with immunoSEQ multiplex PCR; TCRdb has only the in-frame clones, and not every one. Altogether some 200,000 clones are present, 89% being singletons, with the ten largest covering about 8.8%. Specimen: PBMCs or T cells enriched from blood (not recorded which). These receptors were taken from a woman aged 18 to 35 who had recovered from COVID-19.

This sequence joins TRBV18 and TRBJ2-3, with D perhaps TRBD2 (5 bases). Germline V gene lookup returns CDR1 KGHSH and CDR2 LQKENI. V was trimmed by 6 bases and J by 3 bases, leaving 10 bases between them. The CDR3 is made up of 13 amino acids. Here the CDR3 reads CASSPPGTDTQYF. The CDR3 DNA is TGTGCCAGCTCCCCCCCGGGGACAGATACGCAGTATTTT.

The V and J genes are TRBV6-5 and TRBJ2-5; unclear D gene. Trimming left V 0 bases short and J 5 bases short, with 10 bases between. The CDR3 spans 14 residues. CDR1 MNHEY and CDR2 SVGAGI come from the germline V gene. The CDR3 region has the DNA TGTGCCAGCAGTTACTCCACTAACGGGGAGACCCAGTACTTC. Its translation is CASSYSTNGETQYF.

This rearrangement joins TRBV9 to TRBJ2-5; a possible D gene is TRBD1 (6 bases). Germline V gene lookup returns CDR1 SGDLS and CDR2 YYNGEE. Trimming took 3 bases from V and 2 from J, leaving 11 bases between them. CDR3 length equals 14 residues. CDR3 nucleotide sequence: TGTGCCAGCAGCGCCGCGGACAGTCAAGAGACCCAGTACTTC. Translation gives CASSAADSQETQYF.

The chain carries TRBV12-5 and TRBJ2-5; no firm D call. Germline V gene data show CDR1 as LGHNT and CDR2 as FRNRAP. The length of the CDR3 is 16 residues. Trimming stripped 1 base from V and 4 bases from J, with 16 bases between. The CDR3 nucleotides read TGTGCTAGTGGTTTGGGACCCACGGAGCCCCGAGAGACCCAGTACTTC. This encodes CASGLGPTEPRETQYF.

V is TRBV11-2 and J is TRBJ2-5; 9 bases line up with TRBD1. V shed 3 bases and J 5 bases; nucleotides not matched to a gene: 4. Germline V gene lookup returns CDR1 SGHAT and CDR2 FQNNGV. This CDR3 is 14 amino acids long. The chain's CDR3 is CASSFYRGQETQYF. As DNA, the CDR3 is TGTGCCAGCAGCTTCTACAGGGGGCAGGAGACCCAGTACTTC.

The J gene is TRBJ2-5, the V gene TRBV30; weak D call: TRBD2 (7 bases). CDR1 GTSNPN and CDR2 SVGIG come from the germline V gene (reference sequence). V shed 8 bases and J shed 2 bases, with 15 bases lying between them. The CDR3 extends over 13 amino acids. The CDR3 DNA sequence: TGTGCCGGCTGGGGGGGGCAACAAGAGACCCAGTACTTC. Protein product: CAGWGGQQETQYF.

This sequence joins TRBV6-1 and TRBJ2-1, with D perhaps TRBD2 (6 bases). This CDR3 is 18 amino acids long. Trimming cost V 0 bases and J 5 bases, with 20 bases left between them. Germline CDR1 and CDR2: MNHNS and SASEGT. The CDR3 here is CASSEAVPGGGLDNEQFF. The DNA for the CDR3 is TGTGCCAGCAGTGAAGCGGTTCCAGGTGGGGGACTTGACAATGAGCAGTTCTTC.

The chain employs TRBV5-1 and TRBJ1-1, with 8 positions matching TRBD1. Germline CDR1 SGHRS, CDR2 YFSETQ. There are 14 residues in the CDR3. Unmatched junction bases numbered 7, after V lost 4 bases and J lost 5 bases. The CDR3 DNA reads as TGCGCCAGCAGCCCTGACAGGGGTGGGACTGAAGCTTTCTTT. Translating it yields CASSPDRGGTEAFF.

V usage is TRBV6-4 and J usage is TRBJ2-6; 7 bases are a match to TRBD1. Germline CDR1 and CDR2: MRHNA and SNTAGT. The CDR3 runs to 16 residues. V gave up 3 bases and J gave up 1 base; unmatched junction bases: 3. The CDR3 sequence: CASSEEGQSGANVLTF. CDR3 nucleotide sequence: TGTGCCAGCAGTGAAGAGGGACAGTCTGGGGCCAACGTCCTGACTTTC.

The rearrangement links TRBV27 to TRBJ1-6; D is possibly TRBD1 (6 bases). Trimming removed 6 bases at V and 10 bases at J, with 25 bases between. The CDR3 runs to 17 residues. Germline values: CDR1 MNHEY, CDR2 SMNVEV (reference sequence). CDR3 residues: CASRSTGMGTFGSPLHF. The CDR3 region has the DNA TGTGCCAGCAGGTCTACAGGGATGGGGACGTTTGGGTCACCCCTCCACTTT.

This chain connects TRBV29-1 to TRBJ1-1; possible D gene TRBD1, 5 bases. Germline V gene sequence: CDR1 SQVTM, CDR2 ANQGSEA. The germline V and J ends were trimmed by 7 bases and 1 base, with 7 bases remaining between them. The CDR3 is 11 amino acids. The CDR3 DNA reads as TGCAGCGGCGGGGGGAACACTGAAGCTTTCTTT. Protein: CSGGGNTEAFF.

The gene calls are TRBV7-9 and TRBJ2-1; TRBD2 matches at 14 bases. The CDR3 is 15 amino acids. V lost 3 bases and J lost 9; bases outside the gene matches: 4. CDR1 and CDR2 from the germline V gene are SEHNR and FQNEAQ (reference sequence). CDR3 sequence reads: CASSFTGLAGVEQFF. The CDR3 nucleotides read TGTGCCAGCAGCTTCACGGGACTAGCGGGGGTTGAGCAGTTCTTC.

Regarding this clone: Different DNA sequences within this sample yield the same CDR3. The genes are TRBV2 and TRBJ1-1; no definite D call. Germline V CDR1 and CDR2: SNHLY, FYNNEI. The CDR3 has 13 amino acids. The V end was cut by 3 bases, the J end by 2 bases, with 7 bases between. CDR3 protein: CASSDRSNTEAFF. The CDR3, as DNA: TGTGCCAGCAGTGACAGAAGTAACACTGAAGCTTTCTTT.

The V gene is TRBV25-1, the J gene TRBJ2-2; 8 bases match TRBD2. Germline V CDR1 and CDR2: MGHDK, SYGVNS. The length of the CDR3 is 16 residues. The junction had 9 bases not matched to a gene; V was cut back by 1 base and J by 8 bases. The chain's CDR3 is CASSESPRGGRGELFF. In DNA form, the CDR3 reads TGTGCCAGCAGTGAATCCCCACGGGGGGGCCGGGGGGAGCTGTTTTTT.

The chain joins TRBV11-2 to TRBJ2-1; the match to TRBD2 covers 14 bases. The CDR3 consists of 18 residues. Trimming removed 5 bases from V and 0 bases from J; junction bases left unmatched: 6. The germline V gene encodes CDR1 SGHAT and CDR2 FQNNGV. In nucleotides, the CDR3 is TGTGCCAGCAGCGTGGGACTAGCGGGGGCCTCCTCCTACAATGAGCAGTTCTTC. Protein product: CASSVGLAGASSYNEQFF.

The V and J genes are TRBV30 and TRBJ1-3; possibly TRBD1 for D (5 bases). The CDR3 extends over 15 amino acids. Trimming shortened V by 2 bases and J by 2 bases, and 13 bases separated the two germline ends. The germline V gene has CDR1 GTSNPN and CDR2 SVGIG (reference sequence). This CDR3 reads CAWSLISGTGNTIYF. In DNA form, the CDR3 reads TGTGCCTGGAGTTTGATCTCAGGGACTGGAAACACCATATATTTT.

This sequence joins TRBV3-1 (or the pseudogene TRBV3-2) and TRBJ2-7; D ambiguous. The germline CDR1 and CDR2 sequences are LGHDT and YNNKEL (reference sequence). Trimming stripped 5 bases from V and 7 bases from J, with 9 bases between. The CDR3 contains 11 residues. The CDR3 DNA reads TGTGCCAGCAGCTCCCTACGTGAGCAGTACTTC. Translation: CASSSLREQYF.

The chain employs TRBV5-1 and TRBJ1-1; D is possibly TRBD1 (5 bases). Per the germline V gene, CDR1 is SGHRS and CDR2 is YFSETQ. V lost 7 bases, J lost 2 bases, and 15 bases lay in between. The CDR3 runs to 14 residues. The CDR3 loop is CASQVSGGNTEAFF. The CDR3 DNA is TGCGCCAGCCAGGTTAGCGGGGGTAACACTGAAGCTTTCTTT.

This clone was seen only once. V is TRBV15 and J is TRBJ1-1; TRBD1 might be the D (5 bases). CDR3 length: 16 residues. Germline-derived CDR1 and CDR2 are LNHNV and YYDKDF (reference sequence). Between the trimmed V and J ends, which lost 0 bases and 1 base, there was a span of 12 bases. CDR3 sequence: CATSRDGGTGNTEAFF. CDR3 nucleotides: TGTGCCACCAGCAGAGATGGGGGGACTGGGAACACTGAAGCTTTCTTT.

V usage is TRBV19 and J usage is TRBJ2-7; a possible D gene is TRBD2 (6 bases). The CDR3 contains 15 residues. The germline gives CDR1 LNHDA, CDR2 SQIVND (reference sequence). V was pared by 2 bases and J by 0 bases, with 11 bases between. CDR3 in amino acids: CASSIQVGGSYEQYF. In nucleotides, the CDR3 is TGTGCCAGTAGTATACAGGTGGGGGGCTCCTACGAGCAGTACTTC.

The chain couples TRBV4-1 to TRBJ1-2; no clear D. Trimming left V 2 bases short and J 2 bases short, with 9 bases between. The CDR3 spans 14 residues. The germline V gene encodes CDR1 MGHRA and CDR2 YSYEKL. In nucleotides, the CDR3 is TGCGCCAGCAGCCAATCGCGGATAAACTATGGCTACACCTTC. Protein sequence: CASSQSRINYGYTF.

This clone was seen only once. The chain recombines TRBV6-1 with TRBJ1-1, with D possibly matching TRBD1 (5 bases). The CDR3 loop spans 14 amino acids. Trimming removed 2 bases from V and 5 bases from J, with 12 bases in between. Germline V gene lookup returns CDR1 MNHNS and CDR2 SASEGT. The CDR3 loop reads CASSEYRPGTEAFF. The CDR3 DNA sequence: TGTGCCAGCAGTGAATACAGGCCAGGGACTGAAGCTTTCTTT.

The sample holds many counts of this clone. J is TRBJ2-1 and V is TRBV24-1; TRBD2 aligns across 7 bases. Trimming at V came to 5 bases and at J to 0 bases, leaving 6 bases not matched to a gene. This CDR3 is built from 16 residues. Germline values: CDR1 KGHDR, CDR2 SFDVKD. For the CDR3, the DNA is TGTGCCACCAGTGCCCCTGGCGGGAGCTCCTACAATGAGCAGTTCTTC. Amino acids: CATSAPGGSSYNEQFF.

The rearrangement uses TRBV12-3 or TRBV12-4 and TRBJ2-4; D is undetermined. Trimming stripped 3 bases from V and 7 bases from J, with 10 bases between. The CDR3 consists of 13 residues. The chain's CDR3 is CASSLSPGNIQYF. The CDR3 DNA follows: TGTGCCAGCAGTTTGTCCCCCGGGAACATTCAGTACTTC.